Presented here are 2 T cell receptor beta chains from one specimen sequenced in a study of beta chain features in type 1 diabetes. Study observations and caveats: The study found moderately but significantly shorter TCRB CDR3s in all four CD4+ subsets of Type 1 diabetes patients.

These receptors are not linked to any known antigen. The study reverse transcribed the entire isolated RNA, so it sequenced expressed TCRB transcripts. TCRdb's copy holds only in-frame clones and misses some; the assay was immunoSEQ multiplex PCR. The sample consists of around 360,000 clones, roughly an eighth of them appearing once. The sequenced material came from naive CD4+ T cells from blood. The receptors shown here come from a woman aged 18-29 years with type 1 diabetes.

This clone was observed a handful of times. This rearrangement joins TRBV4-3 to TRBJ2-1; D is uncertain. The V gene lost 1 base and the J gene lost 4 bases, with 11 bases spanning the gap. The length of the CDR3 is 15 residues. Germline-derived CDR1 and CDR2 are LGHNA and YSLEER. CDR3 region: CASSQGIAEYNEQFF. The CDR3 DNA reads TGCGCCAGCAGCCAAGGGATTGCGGAGTACAATGAGCAGTTCTTC.

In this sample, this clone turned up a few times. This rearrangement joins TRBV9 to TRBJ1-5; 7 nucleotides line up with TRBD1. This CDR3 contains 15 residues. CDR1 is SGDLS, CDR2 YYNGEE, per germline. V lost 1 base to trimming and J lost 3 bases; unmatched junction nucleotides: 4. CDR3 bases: TGTGCCAGCAGCGTAAGGGACAGCCTCAATCAGCCCCAGCATTTT. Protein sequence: CASSVRDSLNQPQHF.